The TCR beta chain under discussion was sequenced for a study of blood T cell repertoires in COVID-19. The wider study: There were acute and convalescent COVID-19 samples, and they came from the United States, Italy and Spain. PBMCs, B-cell-depleted T cells, or T cells provided the cDNA or gDNA that made up the material.

This CDR3 has 15 residues. The ends were cut back, 4 bases at V and 2 bases at J, with 12 bases in the middle. The V gene's germline CDR1 is SGHDT and CDR2 YYEEEE. Study processing details: Cell counts per sample came from amplifying reference gene primers. The repertoire was sequenced with immunoSEQ multiplex PCR; TCRdb's copy has only in-frame clones and lacks some. That table furnishes V, J and clone size, whereas the DNA furnished D and trimming. This sample has fewer than 110,000 clones; about four fifths occur once, and the top ten carry about 4%. The V call is TRBV5-6, the J call TRBJ2-2; TRBD2 is a possible D gene (7 bases). The sequence came from a human donor in a cohort sampled during active COVID-19. Material for sequencing was peripheral blood. CDR3 nucleotide sequence: TGTGCCAGCAGCAGGGGGGGAGGAAACACCGGGGAGCTGTTTTTT. Its translation is CASSRGGGNTGELFF.